Following are 26 T cell receptor beta chains from one sample sequenced in a study of radiotherapy plus CTLA-4 blockade in lung cancer. The method was immunoSEQ multiplex PCR; TCRdb's version includes in-frame clones alone and lacks a portion of them. The sample holds 100,000 to 150,000 clones, 90% seen once. Specimen: peripheral blood, collected from a patient treated with radiotherapy plus ipilimumab. The source is a human donor with non-small cell lung cancer that progressed on radiotherapy plus ipilimumab.

The J gene is TRBJ2-7, the V gene TRBV11-3; the D gene is possibly TRBD1 (6 bases). Trimming took off 0 bases at V and 6 bases at J, with 12 bases between the two ends. The CDR3 is 14 residues long. CDR1 and CDR2 (germline): SGHNT, YENEEA. The CDR3 spells CASSLETGLREQYF. CDR3 nucleotide sequence: TGTGCCAGCAGCTTAGAAACAGGGTTGCGCGAGCAGTACTTC.

The chain uses TRBV9 and TRBJ2-3; TRBD2 aligns across 14 bases. Germline lookup yields CDR1 SGDLS and CDR2 YYNGEE. V trimming: 2 bases; J trimming: 8 bases; junction bases outside the gene matches: 4. The CDR3 loop spans 15 amino acids. The CDR3 loop reads CASSVGLAGDGTQYF. The CDR3 nucleotides read TGTGCCAGCAGCGTGGGACTAGCGGGAGACGGTACGCAGTATTTT.

This clone was found once. This chain joins TRBV20-1 and TRBJ2-3, with D unresolved. The germline CDR1 and CDR2 sequences are DFQATT and SNEGSKA (reference sequence). V was clipped by 4 bases and J by 6 bases, with 8 bases between them. The CDR3 is 11 amino acids. The CDR3 DNA reads TGCAGTGCTATCCATGGCGATACGCAGTATTTT. The encoded protein is CSAIHGDTQYF.

V and J are TRBV2 and TRBJ2-4, with D hard to call. Trimming stripped 1 base from V and 0 bases from J, with 10 bases between. Germline loops: CDR1 SNHLY, CDR2 FYNNEI. There are 16 residues in the CDR3. The CDR3 region has the DNA TGTGCCAGCAGTGAAGGGCAGCCTATAGCCAAAAACATTCAGTACTTC. It is translated as CASSEGQPIAKNIQYF.

The DNA of the CDR3 is TGTGCCAGCAGACTAATAGAGGGGACTGAAGCTTTCTTT. This gives the protein CASRLIEGTEAFF. The rearrangement uses TRBV6-1 and TRBJ1-1, with D perhaps TRBD1 (5 bases). V was shortened by 6 bases and J by 5 bases, with 13 bases between the two germline ends. The CDR3 is 13 amino acids. Germline V gene sequence: CDR1 MNHNS, CDR2 SASEGT.

This clone was seen once. The V call is TRBV27, the J call TRBJ2-1; 12 nucleotides line up with TRBD2. The trim removed 5 bases at V and 5 bases at J, leaving 4 bases unmatched. The CDR3 runs 15 residues. Germline V gene sequence: CDR1 MNHEY, CDR2 SMNVEV (reference sequence). CDR3 residues: CASSPGTSGHNEQFF. CDR3 DNA: TGTGCCAGCAGTCCTGGGACTAGCGGGCACAATGAGCAGTTCTTC.

The chain employs TRBV7-9 and TRBJ1-4, with TRBD1 matching over 9 bases. Germline V gives CDR1 SEHNR, CDR2 FQNEAQ (reference sequence). V lost 5 bases, J lost 7 bases, and 11 bases stayed unmatched. This CDR3 spans 16 amino acids. CDR3 sequence reads: CASSPPQQGASEKLFF. As DNA, the CDR3 is TGTGCCAGCAGCCCCCCACAACAGGGGGCGTCTGAAAAACTGTTTTTT.

The rearrangement uses TRBV7-2 and TRBJ2-2, with a possible D match to TRBD1 (6 bases). There are 16 residues in the CDR3. V shed 4 bases and J shed 0 bases, with 12 bases lying between them. Germline CDR1 and CDR2: SGHTA and FQGNSA. The CDR3 region has the DNA TGTGCCAGCAGCTGGGGACACCCCTCGAACACCGGGGAGCTGTTTTTT. This sequence encodes CASSWGHPSNTGELFF.

V usage is TRBV5-1 and J usage is TRBJ2-5; the D gene could be TRBD1 or TRBD2 (5 bases each). The length of the CDR3 is 14 residues. Trimming took 5 bases from V and 3 from J, leaving 14 bases between them. The germline V gene has CDR1 SGHRS and CDR2 YFSETQ. The CDR3 coding sequence is TGCGCCAGCAGTATAGGGGACCACAAAGAGACCCAGTACTTC. This sequence encodes CASSIGDHKETQYF.

Here the CDR3 DNA reads TGTGCCAGCAGCGTAGTATCGTCAGGCCGGAATGAGCAGTTCTTC. Translating gives CASSVVSSGRNEQFF. The chain has TRBV9 and TRBJ2-1; D is uncertain. CDR3 length: 15 residues. V was cut by 0 bases and J by 7 bases, with 14 bases left in between. Germline CDR1 is SGDLS and CDR2 is YYNGEE.

The chain employs TRBV28 and TRBJ2-7; weak D call: TRBD2 (6 bases). Germline V gene lookup returns CDR1 MDHEN and CDR2 SYDVKM. The length of the CDR3 is 16 residues. Trimming stripped 8 bases from V and 0 bases from J, with 20 bases between. The CDR3 region is CASVSVRDGSSYEQYF. The CDR3 nucleotides read TGTGCCAGCGTTTCGGTAAGGGACGGGAGCTCCTACGAGCAGTACTTC. Supplemented by reference TRBV28 and TRBJ2-7, the full variable domain reads DVKVTQSSRYLVKRTGEKVFLECVQDMDHENMFWYRQDPGLGLRLIYFSYDVKMKEKGDIPEGYSVSREKKERFSLILESASTNQTSMYLCASVSVRDGSSYEQYFGPGTRLTVT.

The J gene is TRBJ2-1, the V gene TRBV18, with 14 bases lining up with TRBD2. The CDR3 spans 15 residues. With V trimmed by 4 bases and J by 7 bases, 3 bases remained unmatched. Germline assignment: CDR1 KGHSH and CDR2 LQKENI. Written as DNA, the CDR3 is TGTGCCAGCTCACGAGGACTAGCGGGAGGAAATGAGCAGTTCTTC. Translating it yields CASSRGLAGGNEQFF. Together with reference TRBV18 and TRBJ2-1, the CDR3 gives the full variable domain: NAGVMQNPRHLVRRRGQEARLRCSPMKGHSHVYWYRQLPEEGLKFMVYLQKENIIDESGMPKERFSAEFPKEGPSILRIQQVVRGDSAAYFCASSRGLAGGNEQFFGPGTRLTVL.

The genes are TRBV27 and TRBJ1-2; D is perhaps TRBD1 (6 bases). Germline V CDR1 and CDR2: MNHEY, SMNVEV (reference sequence). The germline V and J ends were trimmed by 3 bases and 6 bases, with 11 bases remaining between them. CDR3 length: 13 residues. The CDR3 sequence is CASSFLDRNGYTF. CDR3 bases: TGTGCCAGCAGTTTCCTAGACAGGAATGGCTACACCTTC.

The chain links TRBV10-3 to TRBJ1-1; maybe TRBD1 (5 bases). The CDR3 runs to 13 residues. Trimming left V 7 bases short and J 5 bases short, with 14 bases between. Germline CDR1 is ENHRY and CDR2 is SYGVKD. DNA of the CDR3: TGTGCCATCAACCAGGGTGGAAGAACTGAAGCTTTCTTT. It specifies CAINQGGRTEAFF.

The CDR3 loop reads CSVKSPGTRRGGYTF. In DNA, the CDR3 is TGCAGCGTTAAATCCCCCGGGACCCGCCGAGGGGGCTACACCTTC. This rearrangement joins TRBV29-1 to TRBJ1-2, with D possibly TRBD1 on 5 matching bases. The CDR3 is 15 amino acids. Trimming removed 5 bases at V and 8 bases at J, with 24 bases between. Looked up from germline, CDR1 is SQVTM and CDR2 is ANQGSEA.

V gene TRBV25-1 combines with J gene TRBJ2-1; perhaps D is TRBD1 or TRBD2 (5 bases each). CDR1 and CDR2 from the germline V gene are MGHDK and SYGVNS. The CDR3 is 13 residues long. Trimming took off 5 bases at V and 10 bases at J, with 15 bases between the two ends. Here the CDR3 reads CASSLGVMGEQFF. DNA for the CDR3: TGTGCCAGCAGTCTGGGGGTTATGGGGGAGCAGTTCTTC. The whole variable domain, remainder taken from reference TRBV25-1 and TRBJ2-1, is EADIYQTPRYLVIGTGKKITLECSQTMGHDKMYWYQQDPGMELHLIHYSYGVNSTEKGDLSSESTVSRIRTEHFPLTLESARPSHTSQYLCASSLGVMGEQFFGPGTRLTVL.

The chain combines TRBV11-3 with TRBJ2-5; no firm D call. Trimming cost V 1 base and J 5 bases, with 14 bases left between them. The CDR3 runs to 15 residues. Per germline, CDR1 SGHNT and CDR2 YENEEA. CDR3 residues: CASSLVSGGRETQYF. In DNA form, the CDR3 reads TGTGCCAGCAGCTTAGTCTCTGGCGGCCGGGAGACCCAGTACTTC.

This chain connects TRBV6-6 to TRBJ2-1, with 9 bases matching TRBD2. Germline CDR1 MNHNY, CDR2 SVGAGI (reference sequence). V shed 6 bases, J shed 4 bases, and the junction held 10 bases outside the gene matches. The CDR3 covers 16 residues. CDR3 sequence (DNA): TGTGCCAGCAGAGACCGGGGTAGCGGGGGATACAATGAGCAGTTCTTC. Protein sequence: CASRDRGSGGYNEQFF.

This clone was seen once. The V and J genes are TRBV9 and TRBJ2-3, with TRBD2 matching over 8 bases. With 0 bases clipped from V and 6 bases from J, the junction kept 12 bases outside the gene matches. Germline V gene lookup returns CDR1 SGDLS and CDR2 YYNGEE. The CDR3 is made up of 17 amino acids. CDR3 nucleotide sequence: TGTGCCAGCAGCGTAGATGCGGGAGGAGGTGTTCGGGATACGCAGTATTTT. Its protein is CASSVDAGGGVRDTQYF.

The chain employs TRBV5-1 and TRBJ2-2; D unclear. The CDR3 sequence is 16 residues long. V was cut by 1 base and J by 0 bases, with 10 bases left in between. Germline CDR1 and CDR2: SGHRS and YFSETQ. Written as DNA, the CDR3 is TGCGCCAGCAGCTTGCAGACTCCTCCGAACACCGGGGAGCTGTTTTTT. It is translated as CASSLQTPPNTGELFF. Complete variable domain (other parts from reference TRBV5-1 and TRBJ2-2): KAGVTQTPRYLIKTRGQQVTLSCSPISGHRSVSWYQQTPGQGLQFLFEYFSETQRNKGNFPGRFSGRQFSNSRSEMNVSTLELGDSALYLCASSLQTPPNTGELFFGEGSRLTVL.

The chain uses TRBV6-5 and TRBJ1-5; TRBD1 matches at 7 bases. The germline CDR1 and CDR2 sequences are MNHEY and SVGAGI. The CDR3 has 15 residues. With V trimmed by 6 bases and J by 3 bases, 8 bases remained unmatched. The CDR3 coding sequence is TGTGCCAGCAGGCCCCCGGGACAGTTCAATCAGCCCCAGCATTTT. It yields the protein CASRPPGQFNQPQHF.

This clone was seen only once. The rearrangement links TRBV2 to TRBJ1-2, with TRBD1 as a possible D gene (5 bases). The germline V gene has CDR1 SNHLY and CDR2 FYNNEI. Trimming took off 6 bases at V and 8 bases at J, with 16 bases between the two ends. This CDR3 is built from 13 residues. The CDR3 sequence: CASRGPTQPGYTF. CDR3 nucleotides: TGTGCCAGCAGGGGACCGACCCAACCCGGCTACACCTTC. Supplemented by reference TRBV2 and TRBJ1-2, the full variable domain reads EPEVTQTPSHQVTQMGQEVILRCVPISNHLYFYWYRQILGQKVEFLVSFYNNEISEKSEIFDDQFSVERPDGSNFTLKIRSTKLEDSAMYFCASRGPTQPGYTFGSGTRLTVV.

This sequence joins TRBV9 and TRBJ2-1; 10 nucleotides agree with TRBD2. There are 15 residues in the CDR3. Germline CDR1 is SGDLS and CDR2 is YYNGEE. The V gene end was trimmed by 4 bases and the J gene end by 4 bases; junction bases not matched to a gene: 5. The CDR3, as DNA: TGTGCCAGCAGCCAAGGACTAGCGGTGTACAATGAGCAGTTCTTC. This translates into CASSQGLAVYNEQFF.

This chain uses TRBV7-8 with TRBJ2-7, with unresolved D. Deletions cut 5 bases from V and 4 bases from J, with 9 bases between. This CDR3 has 12 amino acids. Germline CDR1 is SGHVS and CDR2 is FQNEAQ. The CDR3 nucleotides are TGTGCCAGCAGCCTTAAGTTTTACGAGCAGTACTTC. It specifies CASSLKFYEQYF.

This chain joins TRBV11-2 and TRBJ2-5; a weak D match, TRBD1 (6 bases). V lost 3 bases, J lost 1 base, and 9 bases lay in between. This CDR3 comprises 14 residues. The germline CDR1 and CDR2 sequences are SGHAT and FQNNGV. This chain's CDR3 is CASSFGQRQETQYF. DNA of the CDR3: TGTGCCAGCAGCTTTGGACAGCGCCAAGAGACCCAGTACTTC.

This chain uses TRBV7-9 with TRBJ2-1; no clear D gene. Trimming removed 2 bases from V and 7 bases from J, with 6 bases in between. Germline assignment: CDR1 SEHNR and CDR2 FQNEAQ (reference sequence). The length of the CDR3 is 12 residues. CDR3 in amino acids: CASSLRANEQFF. In DNA, the CDR3 is TGTGCCAGCAGCTTAAGGGCGAATGAGCAGTTCTTC.